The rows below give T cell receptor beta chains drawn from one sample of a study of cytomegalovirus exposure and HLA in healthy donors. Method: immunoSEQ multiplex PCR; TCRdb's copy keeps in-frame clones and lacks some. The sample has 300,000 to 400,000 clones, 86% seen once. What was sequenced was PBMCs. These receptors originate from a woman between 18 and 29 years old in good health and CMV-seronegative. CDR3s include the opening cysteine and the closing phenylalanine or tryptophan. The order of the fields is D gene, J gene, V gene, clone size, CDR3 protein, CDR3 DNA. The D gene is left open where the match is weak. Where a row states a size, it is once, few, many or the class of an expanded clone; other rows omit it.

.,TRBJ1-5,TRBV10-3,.,CAISREKKNQPQHF,TGTGCCATCTCTAGAGAGAAGAAAAATCAGCCCCAGCATTTT
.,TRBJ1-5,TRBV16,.,CASSQSPGGSNQPQHF,TGTGCCAGCAGCCAATCACCAGGCGGGAGCAATCAGCCCCAGCATTTT
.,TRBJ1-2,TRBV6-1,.,CASSEGTANYGHTF,TGTGCCAGCAGTGAAGGGACAGCTAACTATGGCCACACCTTC
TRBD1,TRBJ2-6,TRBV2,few,CASSSQGAGANVLTF,TGTGCCAGCAGCTCACAGGGGGCTGGGGCCAACGTCCTGACTTTC
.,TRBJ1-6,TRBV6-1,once,CASSSQRALHF,TGTGCCAGCAGTTCCCAACGCGCCCTCCACTTT
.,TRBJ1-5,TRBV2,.,CASSEAGIGYGNQPQHF,TGTGCCAGCAGTGAAGCCGGTATCGGGTACGGCAATCAGCCCCAGCATTTT
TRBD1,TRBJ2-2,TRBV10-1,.,CASRADRASGELFF,TGCGCCAGCAGGGCTGACAGGGCGAGCGGGGAGCTGTTTTTT
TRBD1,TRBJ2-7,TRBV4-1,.,CASSQGTGTSEQYF,TGCGCCAGCAGCCAAGGGACAGGGACCTCCGAGCAGTACTTC
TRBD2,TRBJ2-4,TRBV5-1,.,CASSRSGRAEDIQYF,TGCGCCAGCAGTCGTAGCGGGAGGGCCGAGGACATTCAGTACTTC
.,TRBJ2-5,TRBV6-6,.,CASSPLAGGQRTQYF,TGTGCCAGCAGTCCCCTCGCCGGGGGTCAAAGGACCCAGTACTTC
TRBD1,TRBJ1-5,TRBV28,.,CASTLGDSRPQPQHF,TGTGCCAGCACCCTGGGGGACAGTAGACCTCAGCCCCAGCATTTT
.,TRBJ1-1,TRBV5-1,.,CASSLEQGITEAFF,TGCGCCAGCAGCTTGGAGCAGGGGATCACTGAAGCTTTCTTT
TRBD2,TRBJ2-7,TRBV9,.,CASSPRSSGGTYEQYF,TGTGCCAGCAGCCCCCGGAGTAGCGGGGGTACCTACGAGCAGTACTTC
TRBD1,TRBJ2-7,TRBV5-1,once,CASSRDRGYEQYF,TGCGCCAGCAGCAGGGACAGGGGGTACGAGCAGTACTTC
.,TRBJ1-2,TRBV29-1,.,CSVEQDAPPYGYTF,TGCAGCGTCGAACAGGATGCTCCCCCCTATGGCTACACCTTC
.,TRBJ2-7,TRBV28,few,CASSVAGYEQYF,TGTGCCAGCAGTGTAGCCGGCTACGAGCAGTACTTC
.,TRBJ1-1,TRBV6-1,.,CASSENGNTEAFF,TGTGCCAGCAGTGAGAACGGGAACACTGAAGCTTTCTTT
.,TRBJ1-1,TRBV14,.,CASSRRTQNTEAFF,TGTGCCAGCAGCCGGCGGACTCAGAACACTGAAGCTTTCTTT
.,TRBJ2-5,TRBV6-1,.,CASSREDQYF,TGTGCCAGCAGCAGGGAAGACCAGTACTTC
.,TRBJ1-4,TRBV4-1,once,CASSQDDGDEKLFF,TGCGCCAGCAGCCAAGATGACGGGGATGAAAAACTGTTTTTT
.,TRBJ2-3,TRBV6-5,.,CASISSRTDTQYF,TGTGCCAGCATCTCTTCCCGCACAGATACGCAGTATTTT
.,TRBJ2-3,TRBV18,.,CASQGGRSTDTQYF,TGTGCCAGCCAAGGGGGACGGAGCACAGATACGCAGTATTTT
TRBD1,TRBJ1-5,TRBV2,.,CASSAGGLNQPQHF,TGTGCCAGCAGCGCAGGGGGCCTCAATCAGCCCCAGCATTTT
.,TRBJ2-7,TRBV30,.,CALLRGGTGMGEQYF,TGTGCCTTGCTAAGAGGTGGGACTGGGATGGGGGAGCAGTACTTC
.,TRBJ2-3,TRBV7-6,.,CASSLDKWTDTQYF,TGTGCCAGCAGCTTAGACAAGTGGACAGATACGCAGTATTTT
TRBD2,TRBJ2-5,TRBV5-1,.,CASSWTSGGARETQYF,TGCGCCAGCAGCTGGACTAGCGGGGGGGCCCGAGAGACCCAGTACTTC
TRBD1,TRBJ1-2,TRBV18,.,CASSPRTDRVNYGYTF,TGTGCCAGCTCACCACGAACGGACAGGGTAAACTATGGCTACACCTTC
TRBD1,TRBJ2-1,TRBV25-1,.,CASSGGQPYVREQFF,TGTGCCAGCAGTGGGGGACAGCCCTACGTCCGTGAGCAGTTCTTC
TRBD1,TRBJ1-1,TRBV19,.,CASSTGQGMPEAFF,TGTGCCAGTAGTACTGGACAGGGGATGCCTGAAGCTTTCTTT
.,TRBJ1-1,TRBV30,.,CAWRAPPGTAEAFF,TGTGCCTGGAGGGCCCCCCCGGGAACGGCTGAAGCTTTCTTT
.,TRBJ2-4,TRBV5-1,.,CASSDYREKNIQYF,TGCGCCAGCAGCGACTACCGGGAGAAAAACATTCAGTACTTC
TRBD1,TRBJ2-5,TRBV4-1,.,CASRLGLGQGLSQETQYF,TGCGCCAGCAGGCTTGGGCTGGGACAGGGCTTGAGCCAAGAGACCCAGTACTTC
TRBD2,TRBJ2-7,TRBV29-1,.,CSVASGTSAEQYF,TGCAGCGTCGCTTCGGGGACTAGCGCAGAGCAGTACTTC
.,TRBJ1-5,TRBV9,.,CASSGNGTYNQPQHF,TGTGCCAGCAGCGGCAACGGGACATACAATCAGCCCCAGCATTTT
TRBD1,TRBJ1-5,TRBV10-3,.,CAISATGGGNQPQHF,TGTGCCATCAGCGCCACAGGGGGCGGCAATCAGCCCCAGCATTTT
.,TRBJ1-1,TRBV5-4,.,CASSLDPVNTEAFF,TGTGCCAGCAGCTTGGATCCAGTGAACACTGAAGCTTTCTTT
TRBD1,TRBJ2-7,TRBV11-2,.,CASSLSLGTGGYEQYF,TGTGCCAGCAGCTTATCCCTCGGGACAGGGGGCTACGAGCAGTACTTC
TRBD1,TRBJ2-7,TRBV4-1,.,CASSQGGQFPSSYEQYF,TGCGCCAGCAGCCAAGGGGGACAGTTCCCTTCCTCCTACGAGCAGTACTTC
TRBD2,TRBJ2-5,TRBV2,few,CASSLSGGAGYF,TGTGCCAGCAGCCTTAGCGGGGGGGCGGGGTACTTC
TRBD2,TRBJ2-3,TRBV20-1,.,CRVSGGGTQYF,TGCAGAGTCTCGGGGGGAGGGACGCAGTATTTT
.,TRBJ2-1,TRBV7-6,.,CASSFEGGAWDEQFF,TGTGCCAGCAGCTTTGAGGGGGGGGCGTGGGATGAGCAGTTCTTC
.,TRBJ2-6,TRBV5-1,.,CASSPGSGANVLTF,TGCGCCAGCAGCCCAGGGTCTGGGGCCAACGTCCTGACTTTC
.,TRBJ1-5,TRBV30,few,CAWSARAGQPQHF,TGTGCCTGGAGTGCGAGGGCCGGTCAGCCCCAGCATTTT
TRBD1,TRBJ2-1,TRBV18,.,CAVSPPGQGFHEQFF,TGTGCAGTTAGTCCCCCGGGACAGGGGTTTCATGAGCAGTTCTTC
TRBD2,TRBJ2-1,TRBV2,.,CASSILAGGPREQFF,TGTGCCAGCAGTATACTAGCGGGAGGGCCTAGAGAGCAGTTCTTC
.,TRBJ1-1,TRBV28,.,CASSFGGGGTEAFF,TGTGCCAGCAGTTTTGGGGGGGGCGGTACTGAAGCTTTCTTT
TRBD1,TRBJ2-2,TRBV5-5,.,CASSLTTGQGASGELFF,TGTGCCAGCAGCTTGACCACGGGACAGGGGGCAAGCGGGGAGCTGTTTTTT
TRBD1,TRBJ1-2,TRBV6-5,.,CASRDRGWDYGYTF,TGTGCCAGCAGGGACAGGGGATGGGACTATGGCTACACCTTC
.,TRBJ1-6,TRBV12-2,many,CASLLQGPGDSPLHF,TGTGCAAGTCTCCTACAGGGGCCCGGGGATTCACCCCTCCACTTT
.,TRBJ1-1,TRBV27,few,CASSSSRNTEAFF,TGTGCCAGCAGTTCGTCCAGGAACACTGAAGCTTTCTTT
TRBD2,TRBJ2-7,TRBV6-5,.,CASSVLAGELREQYF,TGTGCCAGCAGTGTACTAGCGGGGGAACTACGGGAGCAGTACTTC
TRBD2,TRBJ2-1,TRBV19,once,CASSMGIAGYNEQFF,TGTGCCAGTAGTATGGGAATAGCGGGGTACAATGAGCAGTTCTTC